The clone carrying this TCR beta chain appeared many times. These data come from a study of Graves' ophthalmopathy and Graves' hyperthyroidism. The CDR3 extends over 12 amino acids. V was pared by 5 bases and J by 10 bases, with 9 bases between. Germline V lookup: CDR1 SGHTA, CDR2 FQGNSA. Researchers took RNA transcripts and amplified TCR beta CDR3 regions from them. RT-PCR was first run with HTBI primers, then multiplex PCR in a second round. TCRdb called the multiplex PCR reads again in MiXCR, with one record for every CDR3 protein. This sample has about 740,000 distinct CDR3 sequences; roughly two fifths occur once, and the top ten carry about 40%.

Sequenced sample: peripheral blood. The rearrangement joins TRBV7-2 to TRBJ1-6; D unresolved. The origin of this receptor is an adult man with Graves' ophthalmopathy. The CDR3 DNA sequence: TGTGCCAGCAGCGAGCAGCGGTCACCCCTCCACTTT. This codes for CASSEQRSPLHF.